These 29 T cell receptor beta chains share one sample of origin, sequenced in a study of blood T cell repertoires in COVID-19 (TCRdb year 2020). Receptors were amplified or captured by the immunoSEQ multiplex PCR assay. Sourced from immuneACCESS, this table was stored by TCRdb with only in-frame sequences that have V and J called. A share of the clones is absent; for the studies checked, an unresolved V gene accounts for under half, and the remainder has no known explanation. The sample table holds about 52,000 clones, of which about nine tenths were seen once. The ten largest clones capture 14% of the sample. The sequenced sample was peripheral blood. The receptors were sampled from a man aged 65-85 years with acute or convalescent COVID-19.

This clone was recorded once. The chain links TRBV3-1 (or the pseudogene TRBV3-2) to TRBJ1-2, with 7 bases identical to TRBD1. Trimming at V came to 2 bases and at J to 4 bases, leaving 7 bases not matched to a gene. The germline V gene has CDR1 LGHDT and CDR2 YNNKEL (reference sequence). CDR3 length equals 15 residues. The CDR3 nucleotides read TGTGCCAGCAGCCAACCCGGGACAGTTCCCTATGGCTACACCTTC. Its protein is CASSQPGTVPYGYTF.

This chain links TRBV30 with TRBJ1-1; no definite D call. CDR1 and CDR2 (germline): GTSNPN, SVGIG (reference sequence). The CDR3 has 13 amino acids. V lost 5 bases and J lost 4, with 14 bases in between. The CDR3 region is CAWDTRGGTEAFF. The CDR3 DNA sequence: TGTGCCTGGGATACGCGGGGTGGCACTGAAGCTTTCTTT.

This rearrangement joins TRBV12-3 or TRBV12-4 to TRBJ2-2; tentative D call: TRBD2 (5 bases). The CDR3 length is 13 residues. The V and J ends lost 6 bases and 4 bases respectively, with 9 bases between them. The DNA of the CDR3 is TGTGCCAGCAGCACTACTAGCACCGGGGAGCTGTTTTTT. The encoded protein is CASSTTSTGELFF.

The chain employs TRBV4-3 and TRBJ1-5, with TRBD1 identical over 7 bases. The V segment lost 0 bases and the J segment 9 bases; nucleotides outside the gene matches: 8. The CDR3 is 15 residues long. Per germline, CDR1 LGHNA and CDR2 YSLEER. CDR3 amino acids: CASSQDRGGSAPQHF. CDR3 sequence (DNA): TGCGCCAGCAGCCAAGATCGAGGGGGCTCGGCGCCCCAGCATTTT.

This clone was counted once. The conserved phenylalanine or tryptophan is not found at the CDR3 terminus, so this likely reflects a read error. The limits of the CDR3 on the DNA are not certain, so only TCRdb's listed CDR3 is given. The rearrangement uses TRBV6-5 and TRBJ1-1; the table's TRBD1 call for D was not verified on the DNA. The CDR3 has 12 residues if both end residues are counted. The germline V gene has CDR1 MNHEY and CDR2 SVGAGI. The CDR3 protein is CASKDRGNSRFI.

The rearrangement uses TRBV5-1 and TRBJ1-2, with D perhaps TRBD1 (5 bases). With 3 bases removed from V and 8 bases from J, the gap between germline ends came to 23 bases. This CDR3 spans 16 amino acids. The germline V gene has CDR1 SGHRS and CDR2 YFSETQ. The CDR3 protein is CASSSSGTPVVRGYTF. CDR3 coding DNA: TGCGCCAGCAGCTCCAGCGGGACCCCAGTGGTGAGAGGCTACACCTTC.

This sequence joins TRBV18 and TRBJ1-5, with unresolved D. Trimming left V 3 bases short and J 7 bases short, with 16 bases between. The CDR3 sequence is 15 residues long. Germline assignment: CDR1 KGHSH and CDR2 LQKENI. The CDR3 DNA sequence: TGTGCCAGCTCACCGGTGGAACGGGCTAGCCAGCCCCAGCATTTT. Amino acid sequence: CASSPVERASQPQHF.

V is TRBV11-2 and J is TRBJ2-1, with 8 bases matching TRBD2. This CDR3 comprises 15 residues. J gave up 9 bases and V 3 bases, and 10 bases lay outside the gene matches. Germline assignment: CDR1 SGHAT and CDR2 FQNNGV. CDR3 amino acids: CASSLGTSNVGEQFF. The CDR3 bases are TGTGCCAGCAGCTTGGGGACTAGTAACGTTGGTGAGCAGTTCTTC.

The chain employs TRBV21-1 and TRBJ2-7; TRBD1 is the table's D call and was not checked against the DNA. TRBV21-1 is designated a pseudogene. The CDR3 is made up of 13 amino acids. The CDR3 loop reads CATLRAGPYEQYF. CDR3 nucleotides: TGTGCCACCCTAAGGGCAGGGCCCTACGAGCAGTACTTC.

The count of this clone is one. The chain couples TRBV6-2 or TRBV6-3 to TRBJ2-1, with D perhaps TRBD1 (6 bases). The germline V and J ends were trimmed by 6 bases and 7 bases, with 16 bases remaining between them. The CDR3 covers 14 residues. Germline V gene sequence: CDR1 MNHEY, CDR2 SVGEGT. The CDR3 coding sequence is TGTGCCAGCAGCGATCCGGGACACGGGAATGAGCAGTTCTTC. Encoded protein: CASSDPGHGNEQFF.

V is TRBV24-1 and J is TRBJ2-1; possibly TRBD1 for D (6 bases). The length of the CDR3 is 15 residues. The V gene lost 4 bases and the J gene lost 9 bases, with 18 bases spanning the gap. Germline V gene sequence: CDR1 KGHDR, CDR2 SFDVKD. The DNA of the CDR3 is TGTGCCACCAGTGACCCGGGACACCGCTCGGTTGAGCAGTTCTTC. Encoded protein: CATSDPGHRSVEQFF.

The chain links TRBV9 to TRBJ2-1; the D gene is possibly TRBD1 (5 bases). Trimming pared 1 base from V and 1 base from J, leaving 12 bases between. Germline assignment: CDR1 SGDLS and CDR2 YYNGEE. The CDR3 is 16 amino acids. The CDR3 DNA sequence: TGTGCCAGCAGCGTAACACAGGCTAGATCCTACAATGAGCAGTTCTTC. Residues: CASSVTQARSYNEQFF.

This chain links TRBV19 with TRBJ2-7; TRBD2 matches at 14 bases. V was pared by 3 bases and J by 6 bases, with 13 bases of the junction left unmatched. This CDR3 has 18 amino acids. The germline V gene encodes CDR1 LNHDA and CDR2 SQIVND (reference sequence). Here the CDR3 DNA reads TGTGCCAGTAGTATGGTGCATCGCCTTGGACTAGCGGGAGGCGAGCAGTACTTC. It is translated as CASSMVHRLGLAGGEQYF.

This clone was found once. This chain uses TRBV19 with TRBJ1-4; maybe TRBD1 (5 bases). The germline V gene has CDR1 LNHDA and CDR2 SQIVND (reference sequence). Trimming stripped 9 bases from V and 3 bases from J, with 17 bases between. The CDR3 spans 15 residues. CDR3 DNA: TGTGCCAGCCGCCGGGACTACGTGCCTAATGAAAAACTGTTTTTT. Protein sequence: CASRRDYVPNEKLFF.

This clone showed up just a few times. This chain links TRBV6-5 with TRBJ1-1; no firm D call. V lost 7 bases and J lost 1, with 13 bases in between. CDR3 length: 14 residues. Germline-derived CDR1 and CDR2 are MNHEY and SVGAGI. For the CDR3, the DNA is TGTGCCAGCATTAACCCCGGGGAGAACACTGAAGCTTTCTTT. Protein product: CASINPGENTEAFF.

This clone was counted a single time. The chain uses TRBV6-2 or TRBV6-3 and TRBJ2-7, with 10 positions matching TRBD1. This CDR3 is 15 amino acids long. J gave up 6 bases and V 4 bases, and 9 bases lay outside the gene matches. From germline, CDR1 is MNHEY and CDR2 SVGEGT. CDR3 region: CASSSRDRGIGEQYF. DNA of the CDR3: TGTGCCAGCAGTTCCCGGGACAGGGGAATCGGCGAGCAGTACTTC.

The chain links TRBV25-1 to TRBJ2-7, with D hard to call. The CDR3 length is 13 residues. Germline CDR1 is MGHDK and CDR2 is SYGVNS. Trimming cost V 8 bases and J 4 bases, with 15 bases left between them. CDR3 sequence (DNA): TGTGCCAGCTATCCAGGTTTGGGTTACGAGCAGTACTTC. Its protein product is CASYPGLGYEQYF.

CDR3 DNA sequence: TGTGCCAGTAGTCCAATTTACCGGGACAGCTATGGCTACACCTTC. Translating gives CASSPIYRDSYGYTF. The rearrangement links TRBV19 to TRBJ1-2, with 7 nucleotides matching TRBD1. The CDR3 has 15 amino acids. Germline CDR1 LNHDA, CDR2 SQIVND (reference sequence). V lost 5 bases and J lost 4; bases outside the gene matches: 10. The full variable domain, its missing parts supplied by reference TRBV19 and TRBJ1-2, is DGGITQSPKYLFRKEGQNVTLSCEQNLNHDAMYWYRQDPGQGLRLIYYSQIVNDFQKGDIAEGYSVSREKKESFPLTVTSAQKNPTAFYLCASSPIYRDSYGYTFGSGTRLTVV.

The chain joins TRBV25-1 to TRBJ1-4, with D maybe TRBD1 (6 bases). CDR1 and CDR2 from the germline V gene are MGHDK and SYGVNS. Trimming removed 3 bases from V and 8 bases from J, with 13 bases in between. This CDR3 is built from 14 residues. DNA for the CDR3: TGTGCCAGCAGTGATGGACAGATACGGGAAAAACTGTTTTTT. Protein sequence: CASSDGQIREKLFF.

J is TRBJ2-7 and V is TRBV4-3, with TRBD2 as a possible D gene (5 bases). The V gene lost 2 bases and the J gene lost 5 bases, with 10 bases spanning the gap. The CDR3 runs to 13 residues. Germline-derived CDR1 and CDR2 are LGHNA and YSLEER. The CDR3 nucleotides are TGCGCCAGCAGCCAAACCGGGATCAACGAGCAGTACTTC. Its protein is CASSQTGINEQYF.

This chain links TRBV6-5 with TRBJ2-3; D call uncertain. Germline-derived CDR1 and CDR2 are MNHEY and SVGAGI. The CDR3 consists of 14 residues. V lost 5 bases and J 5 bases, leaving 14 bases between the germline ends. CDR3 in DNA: TGTGCCAGCAGTCGTTCCTTCCCAGGAGATACGCAGTATTTT. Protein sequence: CASSRSFPGDTQYF.

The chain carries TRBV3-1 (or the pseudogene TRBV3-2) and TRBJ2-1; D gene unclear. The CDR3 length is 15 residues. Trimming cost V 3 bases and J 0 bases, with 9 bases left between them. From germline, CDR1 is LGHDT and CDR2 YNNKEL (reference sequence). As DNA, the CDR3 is TGTGCCAGCAGCCAGACATATCTCTCCTACAATGAGCAGTTCTTC. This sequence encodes CASSQTYLSYNEQFF.

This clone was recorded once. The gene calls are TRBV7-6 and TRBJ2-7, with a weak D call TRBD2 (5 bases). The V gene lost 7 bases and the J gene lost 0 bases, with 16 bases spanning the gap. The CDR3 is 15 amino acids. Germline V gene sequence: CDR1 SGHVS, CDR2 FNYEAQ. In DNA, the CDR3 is TGTGCCAGCACCGTCGGGTCGGGGTTCTCCTACGAGCAGTACTTC. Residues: CASTVGSGFSYEQYF.

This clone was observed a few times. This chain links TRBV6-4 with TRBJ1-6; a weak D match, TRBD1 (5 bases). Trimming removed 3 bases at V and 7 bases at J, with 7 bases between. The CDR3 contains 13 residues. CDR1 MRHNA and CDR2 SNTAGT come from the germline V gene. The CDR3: CASSERGNSPLHF. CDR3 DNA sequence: TGTGCCAGCAGTGAACGGGGGAATTCACCCCTCCACTTT.

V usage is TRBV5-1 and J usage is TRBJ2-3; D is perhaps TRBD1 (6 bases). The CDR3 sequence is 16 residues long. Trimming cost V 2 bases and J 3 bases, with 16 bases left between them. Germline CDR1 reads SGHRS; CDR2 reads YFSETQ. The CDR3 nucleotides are TGCGCCAGCAGCTTTTCCGTGACAGGTGGGACAGATACGCAGTATTTT. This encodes CASSFSVTGGTDTQYF.

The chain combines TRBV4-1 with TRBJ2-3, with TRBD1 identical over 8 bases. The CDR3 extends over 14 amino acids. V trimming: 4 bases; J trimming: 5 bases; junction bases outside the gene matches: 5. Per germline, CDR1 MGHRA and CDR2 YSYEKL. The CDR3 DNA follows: TGCGCCAGCAGCCCCAGGGGGCGCGAAGATACGCAGTATTTT. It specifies CASSPRGREDTQYF.

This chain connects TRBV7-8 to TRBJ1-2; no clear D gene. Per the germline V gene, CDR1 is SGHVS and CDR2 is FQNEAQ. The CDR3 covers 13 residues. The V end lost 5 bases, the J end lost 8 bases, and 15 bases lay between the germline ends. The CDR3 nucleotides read TGTGCCAGCAGCCAAGCCCAGTCCGCCGGCTACACCTTC. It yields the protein CASSQAQSAGYTF.

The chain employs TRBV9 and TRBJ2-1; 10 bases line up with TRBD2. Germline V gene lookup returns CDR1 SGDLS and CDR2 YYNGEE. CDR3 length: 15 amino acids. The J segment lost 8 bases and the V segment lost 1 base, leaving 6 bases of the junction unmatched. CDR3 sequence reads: CASSVSGGAIYEQFF. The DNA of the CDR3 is TGTGCCAGCAGCGTAAGCGGGGGGGCGATCTATGAGCAGTTCTTC.

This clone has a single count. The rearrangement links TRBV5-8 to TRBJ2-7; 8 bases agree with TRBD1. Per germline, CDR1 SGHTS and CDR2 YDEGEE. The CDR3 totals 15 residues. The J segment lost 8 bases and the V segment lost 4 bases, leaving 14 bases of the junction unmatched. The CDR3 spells CASSATDRGLGQQYV. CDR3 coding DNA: TGTGCCAGCAGCGCCACCGACAGGGGTTTGGGGCAGCAGTACGTC.